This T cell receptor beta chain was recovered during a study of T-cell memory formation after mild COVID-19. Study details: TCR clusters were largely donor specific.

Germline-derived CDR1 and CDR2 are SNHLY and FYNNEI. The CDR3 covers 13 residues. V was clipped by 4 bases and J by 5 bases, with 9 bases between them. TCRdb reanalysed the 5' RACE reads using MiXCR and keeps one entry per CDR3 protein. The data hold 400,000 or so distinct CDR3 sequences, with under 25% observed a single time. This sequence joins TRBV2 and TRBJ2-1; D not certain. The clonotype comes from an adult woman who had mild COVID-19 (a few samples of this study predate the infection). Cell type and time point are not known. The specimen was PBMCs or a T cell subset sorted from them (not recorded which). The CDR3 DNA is TGTGCCAGCAGTGGGTACTTCGACAATGAGCAGTTCTTC. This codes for CASSGYFDNEQFF.